Given below is one T cell receptor (beta chain) in context. The ends lost 1 base at V and 4 bases at J; junction bases unmatched: 6. The CDR3 length is 14 residues. CDR1 GTSNPN and CDR2 SVGIG come from the germline V gene (reference sequence). This record comes from a study of blood T cell repertoires in COVID-19. Study-level background: T cells, B-cell-depleted T cells, or PBMCs supplied cDNA or gDNA.

Study processing details: How many nucleated cells were present was estimated from reference gene primer amplification. Assay: immunoSEQ multiplex PCR; the TCRdb copy retains only in-frame clones and omits some. Clone size and the V and J calls come from that table; the DNA yielded D and trimming. Altogether fewer than 100,000 clones are present, less than 90% being singletons, with the ten largest covering 3.5% to 4%. The chain joins TRBV30 to TRBJ1-1; 7 nucleotides line up with TRBD1. The TCR sequence derives from a man between 60 and 75 years old with acute or convalescent COVID-19. Sequenced: peripheral blood. CDR3 residues: CAWSGRGSITEAFF. CDR3 bases: TGTGCCTGGAGTGGCAGGGGGTCTATCACTGAAGCTTTCTTT.